This is a list of T cell receptor beta chains from one sample in a study of OX40 agonist ivuxolimab in advanced cancers. Generated by immunoSEQ multiplex PCR, the TCRdb table keeps only in-frame clones and is missing some. The table has approximately 81,000 clones, roughly 91% seen once; the top ten hold 13% to 15%. Specimen: CD4+ or CD8+ T cells sorted from blood, collected in a trial of the OX40 agonist ivuxolimab. The receptors were sampled from an adult with an advanced solid tumor such as melanoma, head and neck, liver or kidney cancer. The conserved cysteine and the conserved F or W are not part of the CDR3 here. D genes are given only for firm matches.

>TRBV27|.
ASSFLPDMVEAF
>TRBV29-1|.
SVFSFGEGMNTEAF
>TRBV5-6|.
ASSSRDHKISYEQY
>TRBV9|TRBD2
ASSVGTSGSYEQY
>TRBV7-9|.
ASSLGELRPAYNEQF
>TRBV5-6|.
ASSLQIGGTVQETQY
>TRBV6-6|.
ASSLITGRETQY
>TRBV19|TRBD2
ASSIGMRQAGVYEQY
>TRBV4-3|.
ASSHGDGSNYGYT
>TRBV11-3|.
ASSSLPQDTQY
>TRBV5-8|.
ASSPDVGNEQF
>TRBV21-1|.
ASSKTGIDTQY
>TRBV7-6|.
ASSLGGGNEKLF
>TRBV7-9|.
ASSSDFSSSGNTIY
>TRBV4-1|.
ASSQEGSAAYEQY
>TRBV7-6|.
ASSLASGSGNTIY
>TRBV6-1|.
ASSEGLPGAWVGELF